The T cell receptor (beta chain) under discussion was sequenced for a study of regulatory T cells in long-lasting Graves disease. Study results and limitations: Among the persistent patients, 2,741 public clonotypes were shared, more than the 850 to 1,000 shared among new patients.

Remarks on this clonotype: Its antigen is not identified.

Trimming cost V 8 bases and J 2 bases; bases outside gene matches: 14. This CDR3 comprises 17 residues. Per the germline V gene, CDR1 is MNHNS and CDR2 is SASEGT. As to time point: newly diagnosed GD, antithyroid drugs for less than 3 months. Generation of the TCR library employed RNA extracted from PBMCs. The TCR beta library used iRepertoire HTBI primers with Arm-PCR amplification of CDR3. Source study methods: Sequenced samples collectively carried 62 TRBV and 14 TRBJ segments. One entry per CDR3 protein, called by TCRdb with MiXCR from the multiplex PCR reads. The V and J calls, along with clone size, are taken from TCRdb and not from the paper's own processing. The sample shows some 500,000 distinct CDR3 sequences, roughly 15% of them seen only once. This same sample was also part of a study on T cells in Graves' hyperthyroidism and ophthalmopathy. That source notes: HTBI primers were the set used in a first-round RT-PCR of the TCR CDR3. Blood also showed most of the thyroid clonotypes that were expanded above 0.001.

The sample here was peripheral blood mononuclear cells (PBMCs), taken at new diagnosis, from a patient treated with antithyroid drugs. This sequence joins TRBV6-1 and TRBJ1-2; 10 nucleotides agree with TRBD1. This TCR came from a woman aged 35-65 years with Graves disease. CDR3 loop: CASGWELGTGANYGYTF. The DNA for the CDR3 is TGTGCCAGCGGATGGGAGCTCGGGACAGGGGCGAACTATGGCTACACCTTC.